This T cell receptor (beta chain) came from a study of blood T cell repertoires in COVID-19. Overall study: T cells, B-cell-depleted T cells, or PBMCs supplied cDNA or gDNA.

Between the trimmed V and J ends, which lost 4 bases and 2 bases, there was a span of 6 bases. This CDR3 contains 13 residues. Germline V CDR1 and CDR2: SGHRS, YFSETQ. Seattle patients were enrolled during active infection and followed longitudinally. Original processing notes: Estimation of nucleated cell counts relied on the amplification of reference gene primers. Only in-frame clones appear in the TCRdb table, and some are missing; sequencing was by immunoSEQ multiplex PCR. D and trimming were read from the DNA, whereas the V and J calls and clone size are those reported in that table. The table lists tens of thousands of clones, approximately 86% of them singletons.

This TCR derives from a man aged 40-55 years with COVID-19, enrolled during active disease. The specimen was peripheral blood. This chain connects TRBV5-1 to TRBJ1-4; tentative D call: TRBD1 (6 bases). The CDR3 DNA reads TGCGCCAGCAGCGGACAGACTAATGAAAAACTGTTTTTT. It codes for CASSGQTNEKLFF.